Below, 18 T cell receptor beta chains from the same sample are listed, as sequenced in a study of T-cell memory formation after mild COVID-19 (dated by TCRdb to the early 2020s). To prepare the library, 5' RACE was applied. Sequenced using an Illumina NovaSeq 6000. TCRdb trimmed the raw reads at Q25, called clones with MiXCR and kept productive beta chains. A single entry per CDR3 protein holds the most common genes and DNA from its merged rows. The sample yields tens of thousands of distinct CDR3 sequences; roughly 26% were counted once. The ten largest make up roughly 47% of the sample. The sample taken for sequencing was PBMCs or a T cell subset sorted from them (not recorded which). Source of these receptors: a man younger than 35 who had mild COVID-19 (a few samples of this study predate the infection). The sample titles of this study are shuffled in the database, so cell type and time point are left out; the donor was told from shared clones.

The chain recombines TRBV7-9 with TRBJ2-5; 8 bases match TRBD2. This CDR3 comprises 15 residues. With V trimmed by 0 bases and J by 3 bases, 3 bases remained unmatched. Germline assignment: CDR1 SEHNR and CDR2 FQNEAQ (reference sequence). The CDR3 DNA is TGTGCCAGCAGCTTAGCTTCGGGGGGGGAAGAGACCCAGTACTTC. This sequence encodes CASSLASGGEETQYF.

This clonotype was found a few times. The rearrangement joins TRBV6-1 to TRBJ1-5, with TRBD1 matching 7 bases. The length of the CDR3 is 14 residues. Germline CDR1 MNHNS, CDR2 SASEGT. The V gene end was trimmed by 3 bases and the J gene end by 8 bases; junction bases not matched to a gene: 7. CDR3 sequence: CASSEGGGMEPQHF. DNA for the CDR3: TGTGCCAGCAGTGAGGGAGGGGGCATGGAGCCCCAGCATTTT.

This chain connects TRBV12-3 or TRBV12-4 to TRBJ2-3; TRBD2 matches 7 bases. V lost 7 bases, J lost 0 bases, and 4 bases stayed unmatched. This CDR3 has 14 residues. CDR3 DNA sequence: TGTGCCAGCACCTGGGAGGGTAGCACAGATACGCAGTATTTT. It is translated as CASTWEGSTDTQYF.

A few counts support this clonotype. The CDR3: CASSQDWGETEAFF. CDR3 sequence (DNA): TGCGCCAGCAGCCAAGATTGGGGGGAGACTGAAGCTTTCTTT. This rearrangement joins TRBV4-3 to TRBJ1-1, with D tentatively TRBD1 (5 bases). V was cut by 0 bases and J by 5 bases, with 10 bases left in between. This CDR3 spans 14 amino acids. CDR1 LGHNA and CDR2 YSLEER come from the germline V gene.

This chain links TRBV27 with TRBJ2-7, with D possibly TRBD1 on 6 matching bases. The CDR3 runs 14 residues. The ends were cut back, 5 bases at V and 5 bases at J, with 16 bases in the middle. CDR1 and CDR2 from the germline V gene are MNHEY and SMNVEV (reference sequence). The CDR3 sequence: CASSPRTVPHEQYF. The CDR3 DNA reads TGTGCCAGCAGTCCTCGGACAGTCCCCCACGAGCAGTACTTC.

The chain is built from TRBV6-5 and TRBJ1-6; D is perhaps TRBD1 (5 bases). V lost 7 bases, J lost 4 bases, and 14 bases lay in between. Germline V gives CDR1 MNHEY, CDR2 SVGAGI. The CDR3 contains 15 residues. This CDR3 is CASKTQGGYNSPLHF. CDR3 DNA: TGTGCCAGCAAGACTCAGGGAGGTTATAATTCACCCCTCCACTTT.

This chain joins TRBV4-1 and TRBJ2-5; D tentatively reads TRBD1 or TRBD2 (5 bases each). Germline V gene data show CDR1 as MGHRA and CDR2 as YSYEKL. This CDR3 comprises 14 residues. Trimming stripped 0 bases from V and 5 bases from J, with 10 bases between. CDR3 region: CASSQEGVRETQYF. The CDR3 nucleotides read TGCGCCAGCAGCCAAGAGGGGGTCCGGGAGACCCAGTACTTC.

The chain has TRBV27 and TRBJ2-1; D uncertain. CDR3 length: 15 residues. Trimming shortened V by 4 bases and J by 3 bases, and 13 bases separated the two germline ends. Germline CDR1 is MNHEY and CDR2 is SMNVEV (reference sequence). CDR3 nucleotide sequence: TGTGCCAGCAGTTCTCTCTCGAAGGACTACAATGAGCAGTTCTTC. Translated: CASSSLSKDYNEQFF.

The rearrangement uses TRBV20-1 and TRBJ1-1, with 10 bases fitting TRBD1. The CDR3 sequence is 11 residues long. V shed 7 bases and J 7 bases; nucleotides not matched to a gene: 3. Germline V CDR1 and CDR2: DFQATT, SNEGSKA (reference sequence). The CDR3 DNA sequence: TGCAGTGGGGGACAGGGGATTGAAGCTTTCTTT. As protein: CSGGQGIEAFF.

This clonotype was seen just once. This chain links TRBV11-2 with TRBJ2-7; 7 bases line up with TRBD2. V was clipped by 5 bases and J by 1 base; unmatched bases: 5. The length of the CDR3 is 14 residues. The V gene's germline CDR1 is SGHAT and CDR2 FQNNGV. The CDR3 protein is CASSRAGGSYEQYF. The CDR3 DNA follows: TGTGCCAGCAGCCGGGCCGGGGGGTCCTACGAGCAGTACTTC.

The J gene is TRBJ2-5, the V gene TRBV29-1; either TRBD1 or TRBD2 may supply D (5 bases each). Germline-derived CDR1 and CDR2 are SQVTM and ANQGSEA. Trimming cost V 7 bases and J 0 bases, with 9 bases left between them. The CDR3 has 12 amino acids. The CDR3 sequence is CSGGTDQETQYF. CDR3 DNA: TGCAGCGGTGGGACGGACCAAGAGACCCAGTACTTC. The variable domain in full, completed from reference TRBV29-1 and TRBJ2-5, reads SAVISQKPSRDICQRGTSLTIQCQVDSQVTMMFWYRQQPGQSLTLIATANQGSEATYESGFVIDKFPISRPNLTFSTLTVSNMSPEDSSIYLCSGGTDQETQYFGPGTRLLVL.

Remarks on this clonotype: The DNA is left out, because the CDR3 cannot be placed on it with certainty; the CDR3 is given as TCRdb lists it. This chain joins TRBV4-1 and TRBJ2-2; the table's D call, TRBD1, has no DNA check behind it. The CDR3 adds up to 15 amino acids, both ends counted. Germline V gene data show CDR1 as MGHRA and CDR2 as YSYEKL. CDR3 in amino acids: CASSQEIRGEELFFF.

This clonotype was counted only a few times. The chain links TRBV6-2 or TRBV6-3 to TRBJ2-5, with D uncertain. The CDR3 is made up of 12 amino acids. Between the trimmed V and J ends, which lost 8 bases and 4 bases, there was a span of 11 bases. Germline CDR1 reads MNHEY; CDR2 reads SVGEGT. The CDR3 coding sequence is TGTGCCAGCTTTCAGACCCTAGAGACCCAGTACTTC. Its translation is CASFQTLETQYF.

This clonotype was picked up a small number of times. The rearrangement uses TRBV5-1 and TRBJ2-1, with D perhaps assigned TRBD1 or TRBD2 (6 bases each). V was clipped by 0 bases and J by 5 bases, with 9 bases between them. Germline V gene lookup returns CDR1 SGHRS and CDR2 YFSETQ. The length of the CDR3 is 14 residues. The CDR3 sequence: CASSLAGGHNEQFF. The DNA of the CDR3 is TGCGCCAGCAGCTTGGCCGGGGGCCACAATGAGCAGTTCTTC.

The chain uses TRBV4-1 and TRBJ2-2; a weak D match, TRBD2 (7 bases). Per the germline V gene, CDR1 is MGHRA and CDR2 is YSYEKL. The CDR3 runs 16 residues. V was clipped by 4 bases and J by 4 bases, with 16 bases between them. CDR3 amino acids: CASSRVGGPGTGELFF. CDR3 in DNA: TGCGCCAGCAGCCGGGTCGGGGGGCCCGGCACCGGGGAGCTGTTTTTT.

The sample holds one count of this clonotype. This chain uses TRBV6-2 or TRBV6-3 with TRBJ2-7; D not resolved. The germline V gene has CDR1 MNHEY and CDR2 SVGEGT. V lost 6 bases and J 4 bases, leaving 13 bases between the germline ends. The CDR3 is 13 residues long. For the CDR3, the DNA is TGTGCCAGCAGCCCGGACGGCCTGTACGAGCAGTACGTC. Encoded protein: CASSPDGLYEQYV.

The gene calls are TRBV9 and TRBJ1-1, with D perhaps TRBD1 (6 bases). CDR3 size: 15 residues. V dropped 0 bases and J dropped 5 bases, with 14 bases sitting between them. Germline CDR1 and CDR2: SGDLS and YYNGEE. CDR3 protein: CASSVGGGRGTEAFF. The CDR3 nucleotides are TGTGCCAGCAGCGTAGGTGGGGGGCGCGGGACTGAAGCTTTCTTT.

In this sample, this clonotype turned up a few times. V is TRBV4-1 and J is TRBJ1-3; 7 positions agree with TRBD1. The V gene end was trimmed by 0 bases and the J gene end by 3 bases; junction bases not matched to a gene: 8. The CDR3 loop spans 17 amino acids. Germline CDR1 is MGHRA and CDR2 is YSYEKL. For the CDR3, the DNA is TGCGCCAGCAGCCAAGATACCCCAGGGGGTTTTGGAAACACCATATATTTT. It specifies CASSQDTPGGFGNTIYF.